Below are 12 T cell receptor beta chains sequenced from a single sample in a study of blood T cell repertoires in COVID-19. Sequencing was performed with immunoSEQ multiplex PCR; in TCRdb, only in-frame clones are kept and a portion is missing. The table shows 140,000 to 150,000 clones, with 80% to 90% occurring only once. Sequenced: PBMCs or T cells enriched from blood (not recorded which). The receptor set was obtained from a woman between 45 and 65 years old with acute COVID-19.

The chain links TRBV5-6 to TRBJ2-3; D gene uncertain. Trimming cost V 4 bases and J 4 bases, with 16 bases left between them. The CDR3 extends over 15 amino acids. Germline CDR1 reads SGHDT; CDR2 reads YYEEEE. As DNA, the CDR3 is TGTGCCAGCAGCCTAGGCGGCGTGTCGGCAGATACGCAGTATTTT. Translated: CASSLGGVSADTQYF.

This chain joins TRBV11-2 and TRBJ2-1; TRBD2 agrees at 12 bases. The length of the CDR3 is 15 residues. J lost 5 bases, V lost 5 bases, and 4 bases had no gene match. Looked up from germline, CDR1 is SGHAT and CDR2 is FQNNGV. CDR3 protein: CASSPRLAGDNEQFF. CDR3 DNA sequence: TGTGCCAGCAGCCCACGACTAGCGGGAGACAATGAGCAGTTCTTC.

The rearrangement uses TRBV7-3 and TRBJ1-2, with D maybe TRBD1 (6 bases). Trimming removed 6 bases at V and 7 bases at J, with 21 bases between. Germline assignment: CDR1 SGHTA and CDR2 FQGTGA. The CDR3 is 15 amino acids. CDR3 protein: CASSQSEQGRGGYTF. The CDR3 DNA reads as TGTGCCAGCAGTCAAAGCGAACAGGGAAGGGGTGGCTACACCTTC.

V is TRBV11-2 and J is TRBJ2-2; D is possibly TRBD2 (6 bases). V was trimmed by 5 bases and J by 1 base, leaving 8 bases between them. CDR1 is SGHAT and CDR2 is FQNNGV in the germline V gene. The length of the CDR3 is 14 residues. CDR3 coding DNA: TGTGCCAGCAGCCGGGGGAGGAACACCGGGGAGCTGTTTTTT. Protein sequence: CASSRGRNTGELFF.

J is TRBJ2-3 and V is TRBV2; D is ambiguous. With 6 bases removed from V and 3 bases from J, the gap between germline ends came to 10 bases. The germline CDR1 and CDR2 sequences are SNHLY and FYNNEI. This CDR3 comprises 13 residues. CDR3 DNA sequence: TGTGCCAGCAGGGCAGGCCGTACAGATACGCAGTATTTT. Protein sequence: CASRAGRTDTQYF.

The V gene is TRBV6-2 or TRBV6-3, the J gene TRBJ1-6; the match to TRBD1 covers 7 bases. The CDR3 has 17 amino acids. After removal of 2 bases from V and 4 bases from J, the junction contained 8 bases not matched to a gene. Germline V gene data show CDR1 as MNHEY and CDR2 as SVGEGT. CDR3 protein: CASSYRTGGDYNSPLHF. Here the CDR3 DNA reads TGTGCCAGCAGTTACCGGACAGGCGGGGATTATAATTCACCCCTCCACTTT.

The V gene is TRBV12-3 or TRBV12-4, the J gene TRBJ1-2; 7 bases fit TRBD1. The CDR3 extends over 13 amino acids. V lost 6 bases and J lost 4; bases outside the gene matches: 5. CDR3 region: CASSPGQSYGYTF. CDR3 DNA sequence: TGTGCCAGCAGCCCGGGACAGAGCTATGGCTACACCTTC.

CDR3 sequence (DNA): TGTGCCAAGTCGCCAGTCGGGACCTACGAGCAGTACTTC. Protein product: CAKSPVGTYEQYF. The chain carries TRBV25-1 and TRBJ2-7; a weak D match, TRBD2 (5 bases). This CDR3 has 13 amino acids. Trimming cost V 10 bases and J 2 bases, with 15 bases left between them. The germline V gene has CDR1 MGHDK and CDR2 SYGVNS.

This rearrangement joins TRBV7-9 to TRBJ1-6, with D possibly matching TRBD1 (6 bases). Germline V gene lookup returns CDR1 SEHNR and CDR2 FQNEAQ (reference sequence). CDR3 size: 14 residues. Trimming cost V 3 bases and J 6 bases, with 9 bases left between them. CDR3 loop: CASSLRQANSPLHF. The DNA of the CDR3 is TGTGCCAGCAGCTTGCGACAGGCTAATTCACCCCTCCACTTT.

DNA for the CDR3: TGTGCCAGCAGCTCGGGACTAGCGGGAGGTATAACAGATACGCAGTATTTT. Translation gives CASSSGLAGGITDTQYF. The chain links TRBV7-3 to TRBJ2-3, with 15 bases aligning to TRBD2. V dropped 4 bases and J dropped 3; count of bases not matched to a gene: 5. The CDR3 consists of 17 residues. Per the germline V gene, CDR1 is SGHTA and CDR2 is FQGTGA.

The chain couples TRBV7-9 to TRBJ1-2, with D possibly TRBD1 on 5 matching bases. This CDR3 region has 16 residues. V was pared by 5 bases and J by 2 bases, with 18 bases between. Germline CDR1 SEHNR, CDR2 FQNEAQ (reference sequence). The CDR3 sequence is CASSPPQGWVNYGYTF. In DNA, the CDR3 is TGTGCCAGCAGCCCTCCTCAGGGTTGGGTGAACTATGGCTACACCTTC.

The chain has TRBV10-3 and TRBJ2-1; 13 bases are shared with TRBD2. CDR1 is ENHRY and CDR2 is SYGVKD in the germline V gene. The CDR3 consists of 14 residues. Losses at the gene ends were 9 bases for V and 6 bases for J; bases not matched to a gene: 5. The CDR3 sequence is CAIWTSGRGNEQFF. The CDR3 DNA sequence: TGTGCCATTTGGACTAGCGGGAGAGGCAATGAGCAGTTCTTC.